Following are 24 T cell receptor beta chains from one sample sequenced in a study of beta chain features in type 1 diabetes. These TCRs are of unknown antigen specificity. Notes on the study in general: Researchers report that Type 1 diabetes patients had moderately but significantly shorter TCRB CDR3s across all four CD4+ subsets.

As every portion of the isolated RNA was reverse transcribed, the sequencing read expressed TCRB transcripts. TCRdb's table, derived via immunoSEQ multiplex PCR, lists solely in-frame clones and lacks some. The sample records roughly 340,000 clones, roughly 12% being singletons. Sequences were obtained from naive CD4+ T cells from blood. These receptor sequences come from a young woman with type 1 diabetes.

This clone was found a few times. The chain recombines TRBV6-5 with TRBJ2-3; tentatively, D is TRBD1 (5 bases). CDR3 size: 15 residues. The ends were cut back, 8 bases at V and 2 bases at J, with 17 bases in the middle. In germline, CDR1 is MNHEY, CDR2 SVGAGI. DNA of the CDR3: TGTGCCAGCCAACAAACAGGTTTGCCCACAGATACGCAGTATTTT. It specifies CASQQTGLPTDTQYF.

The V call is TRBV5-1, the J call TRBJ1-5; maybe TRBD1 (6 bases). In germline, CDR1 is SGHRS, CDR2 YFSETQ. CDR3 size: 12 residues. V was clipped by 2 bases and J by 15 bases, with 15 bases between them. The CDR3 reads CASSLDRLGWHF. The CDR3 DNA reads TGCGCCAGCAGCTTAGACAGGTTGGGTTGGCATTTT.

The table lists this clone with a few counts. The rearrangement links TRBV13 to TRBJ1-1, with a weak D call TRBD1 (5 bases). The CDR3 consists of 11 residues. V lost 3 bases and J lost 10, with 9 bases in between. Looked up from germline, CDR1 is PRHDT and CDR2 is FYEKMQ (reference sequence). The CDR3 loop reads CASSLRGGAFF. The CDR3 region has the DNA TGTGCCAGCAGCTTGCGGGGGGGAGCTTTCTTT.

This clone has just a few counts. The V and J genes are TRBV11-2 and TRBJ1-4; TRBD1 is a possible D gene (6 bases). There are 14 residues in the CDR3. Germline loops: CDR1 SGHAT, CDR2 FQNNGV. The V end lost 4 bases, the J end lost 5 bases, and 11 bases lay between the germline ends. The DNA of the CDR3 is TGTGCCAGCAGCTCCGGGACACTAAATGAAAAACTGTTTTTT. Amino acid sequence: CASSSGTLNEKLFF.

The chain employs TRBV4-1 and TRBJ2-2, with 15 bases that match TRBD2. This CDR3 has 18 amino acids. With 4 bases clipped from V and 4 bases from J, the junction kept 7 bases outside the gene matches. The germline gives CDR1 MGHRA, CDR2 YSYEKL. The CDR3 reads CASSPLGLAGGPTGELFF. Here the CDR3 DNA reads TGCGCCAGCAGCCCCTTGGGACTAGCGGGGGGCCCCACCGGGGAGCTGTTTTTT.

The rearrangement joins TRBV18 to TRBJ2-5; no reliable D call. The CDR3 runs to 13 residues. Germline V CDR1 and CDR2: KGHSH, LQKENI. V lost 0 bases to trimming and J lost 4 bases, with 6 bases between them. The CDR3 region has the DNA TGTGCCAGCTCACCACCCTATGGAGAGACCCAGTACTTC. This codes for CASSPPYGETQYF.

The chain recombines TRBV19 with TRBJ2-2; TRBD2 matches at 10 bases. The CDR3 spans 18 residues. The V and J ends lost 2 bases and 0 bases, in that order; junction bases with no gene match: 6. CDR1 LNHDA and CDR2 SQIVND come from the germline V gene (reference sequence). CDR3 residues: CASSISASGGPNTGELFF. The CDR3 DNA follows: TGTGCCAGTAGTATATCGGCTAGCGGGGGCCCGAACACCGGGGAGCTGTTTTTT.

This clone occurred a few times. The chain couples TRBV7-9 to TRBJ2-7; no clear D gene. CDR3 length: 14 residues. Germline values: CDR1 SEHNR, CDR2 FQNEAQ (reference sequence). Trimming pared 1 base from V and 1 base from J, leaving 8 bases between. The CDR3 loop is CASSLVAESYEQYF. The CDR3 nucleotides read TGTGCCAGCAGCTTAGTCGCTGAGTCCTACGAGCAGTACTTC.

The table lists this clone with a few counts. This chain uses TRBV5-1 with TRBJ1-1; TRBD1 agrees at 9 bases. Trimming cost V 4 bases and J 6 bases; bases outside gene matches: 7. CDR3 size: 14 residues. Per germline, CDR1 SGHRS and CDR2 YFSETQ. DNA of the CDR3: TGCGCCAGCAGCCAAACAGGGGGCAGTTCTGAAGCTTTCTTT. Translating gives CASSQTGGSSEAFF.

Only a few counts were recorded for this clone. The chain links TRBV6-1 to TRBJ2-7, with 9 bases aligning to TRBD1. V lost 2 bases and J lost 5; bases outside the gene matches: 16. The CDR3 loop spans 18 amino acids. Germline CDR1 and CDR2: MNHNS and SASEGT. Here the CDR3 reads CASSESIDFGTGRNEQYF. As DNA, the CDR3 is TGTGCCAGCAGTGAATCGATAGATTTCGGGACAGGGAGGAACGAGCAGTACTTC.

The gene calls are TRBV25-1 and TRBJ2-2; D is unresolved. Deletions cut 1 base from V and 6 bases from J, with 9 bases between. Germline V gene lookup returns CDR1 MGHDK and CDR2 SYGVNS. This CDR3 has 14 amino acids. The CDR3 DNA follows: TGTGCCAGCAGTGAATCGAGAGGTGCCGGGGAGCTGTTTTTT. Translation: CASSESRGAGELFF. Looking up the rest from reference TRBV25-1 and TRBJ2-2 gives the full variable domain: EADIYQTPRYLVIGTGKKITLECSQTMGHDKMYWYQQDPGMELHLIHYSYGVNSTEKGDLSSESTVSRIRTEHFPLTLESARPSHTSQYLCASSESRGAGELFFGEGSRLTVL.

J is TRBJ1-1 and V is TRBV12-5, with no clear D. The CDR3 covers 13 residues. The germline V gene has CDR1 LGHNT and CDR2 FRNRAP. V was pared by 6 bases and J by 3 bases, with 11 bases between. The CDR3: CASGNNPYTEAFF. The CDR3 DNA reads TGTGCTAGTGGCAACAACCCGTACACTGAAGCTTTCTTT.

The chain couples TRBV5-6 to TRBJ2-7; 7 nucleotides match TRBD2. The ends lost 5 bases at V and 2 bases at J; junction bases unmatched: 7. The CDR3 is made up of 14 amino acids. CDR1 is SGHDT, CDR2 YYEEEE, per germline. The CDR3 loop reads CASSHRGVTYEQYF. For the CDR3, the DNA is TGTGCCAGCAGTCACCGGGGGGTTACCTACGAGCAGTACTTC.

This clone came up a few times. The chain couples TRBV2 to TRBJ2-5, with 10 bases aligning to TRBD2. V dropped 5 bases and J dropped 4; count of bases not matched to a gene: 7. The CDR3 spans 15 residues. Germline values: CDR1 SNHLY, CDR2 FYNNEI. The CDR3: CASSSLAGELETQYF. The CDR3 DNA sequence: TGTGCCAGCAGTAGTCTAGCGGGGGAGTTAGAGACCCAGTACTTC.

The chain is built from TRBV9 and TRBJ2-5; a possible D gene is TRBD2 (7 bases). V gave up 2 bases and J gave up 5 bases, with 19 bases separating them. The CDR3 runs 16 residues. Germline values: CDR1 SGDLS, CDR2 YYNGEE. The CDR3 DNA reads as TGTGCCAGCAGCGTCCTCGAAGGGGGGGGTTGGGAGACCCAGTACTTC. This sequence encodes CASSVLEGGGWETQYF.

This clone has just a few counts. This chain connects TRBV5-1 to TRBJ2-2; D may be TRBD2 (6 bases). Germline lookup yields CDR1 SGHRS and CDR2 YFSETQ. The CDR3 is 15 residues long. The V end was cut by 4 bases, the J end by 4 bases, with 14 bases between. The CDR3 DNA reads as TGCGCCAGCAGCGGCGGGACTTCCGGCACCGGGGAGCTGTTTTTT. This translates into CASSGGTSGTGELFF.

This clone was detected only a few times. The V call is TRBV4-3, the J call TRBJ2-2; 8 nucleotides align to TRBD2. With V trimmed by 2 bases and J by 1 base, 3 bases remained unmatched. This CDR3 comprises 16 residues. In germline, CDR1 is LGHNA, CDR2 YSLEER. In DNA form, the CDR3 reads TGCGCCAGCAGCCAACAAAGCGGGGGGAACACCGGGGAGCTGTTTTTT. Amino acid sequence: CASSQQSGGNTGELFF.

This chain links TRBV25-1 with TRBJ2-3, with TRBD2 matching over 11 bases. Germline loops: CDR1 MGHDK, CDR2 SYGVNS. This CDR3 contains 16 residues. The ends lost 3 bases at V and 7 bases at J; junction bases unmatched: 9. In DNA, the CDR3 is TGTGCCAGCAGTGACACTAGCGGGGGCTTACAACATACGCAGTATTTT. Translated: CASSDTSGGLQHTQYF.

The CDR3 DNA sequence: TGCGCCAGCAGCCAAGGGACCCCCGGGGGGGATACGCAGTATTTT. It is translated as CASSQGTPGGDTQYF. The genes are TRBV4-3 and TRBJ2-3; 7 bases are shared with TRBD2. This CDR3 comprises 15 residues. The germline CDR1 and CDR2 sequences are LGHNA and YSLEER. V trimming: 1 base; J trimming: 6 bases; junction bases outside the gene matches: 7.

The V gene is TRBV7-2, the J gene TRBJ2-1; 9 bases line up with TRBD1. Trimming took 4 bases from V and 1 from J; bases not matched to a gene: 8. The CDR3 extends over 17 amino acids. Germline V gene sequence: CDR1 SGHTA, CDR2 FQGNSA. For the CDR3, the DNA is TGTGCCAGCAGCTCCTTTGGGGGGACAGGGTCCTACAATGAGCAGTTCTTC. Protein sequence: CASSSFGGTGSYNEQFF. The entire variable domain, with the rest obtained from reference TRBV7-2 and TRBJ2-1, is as follows: GAGVSQSPSNKVTEKGKDVELRCDPISGHTALYWYRQSLGQGLEFLIYFQGNSAPDKSGLPSDRFSAERTGGSVSTLTIQRTQQEDSAVYLCASSSFGGTGSYNEQFFGPGTRLTVL.

The chain has TRBV27 and TRBJ2-1, with 12 positions matching TRBD2. The CDR3 covers 14 residues. V lost 8 bases to trimming and J lost 8 bases; unmatched junction nucleotides: 7. Germline V CDR1 and CDR2: MNHEY, SMNVEV (reference sequence). DNA for the CDR3: TGTGCCAGCCGCACTAGCGGGAGGTTTCATGAGCAGTTCTTC. This translates into CASRTSGRFHEQFF.

This clone was detected only a few times. The CDR3 coding sequence is TGTGCCAGCAACCGAGGACAGGGAGAGACCCAGTACTTC. Translated, it gives CASNRGQGETQYF. V and J are TRBV9 and TRBJ2-5, with 8 bases fitting TRBD1. J lost 4 bases, V lost 6 bases, and 5 bases had no gene match. The CDR3 has 13 amino acids. CDR1 is SGDLS and CDR2 is YYNGEE in the germline V gene.

The V and J genes are TRBV4-3 and TRBJ1-1; D not resolved. This CDR3 contains 15 residues. Germline values: CDR1 LGHNA, CDR2 YSLEER. V was shortened by 0 bases and J by 5 bases, with 13 bases between the two germline ends. In nucleotides, the CDR3 is TGCGCCAGCAGCCAAGATCCCCCCGGGTTGACTGAAGCTTTCTTT. This encodes CASSQDPPGLTEAFF.

The chain carries TRBV30 and TRBJ1-3; 8 bases line up with TRBD1. The CDR3 sequence is 14 residues long. Germline CDR1 is GTSNPN and CDR2 is SVGIG (reference sequence). The J segment lost 7 bases and the V segment lost 4 bases, leaving 9 bases of the junction unmatched. The CDR3 DNA is TGTGCCTGGACCCGGACAGGGTTGAGCAACACCATATATTTT. Protein: CAWTRTGLSNTIYF.